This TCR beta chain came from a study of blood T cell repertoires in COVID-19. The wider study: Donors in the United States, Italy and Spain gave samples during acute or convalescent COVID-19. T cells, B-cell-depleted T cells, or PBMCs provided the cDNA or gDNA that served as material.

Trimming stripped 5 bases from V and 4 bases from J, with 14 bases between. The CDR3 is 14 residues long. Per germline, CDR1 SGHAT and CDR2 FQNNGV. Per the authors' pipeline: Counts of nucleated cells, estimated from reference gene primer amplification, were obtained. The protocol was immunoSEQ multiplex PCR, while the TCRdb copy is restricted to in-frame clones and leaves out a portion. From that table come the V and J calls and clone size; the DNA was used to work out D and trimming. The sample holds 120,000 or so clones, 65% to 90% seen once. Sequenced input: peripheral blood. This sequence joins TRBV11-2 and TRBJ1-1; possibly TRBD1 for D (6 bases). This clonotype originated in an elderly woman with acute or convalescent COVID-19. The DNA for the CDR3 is TGTGCCAGCAGCACTACTGCGGGGGCCACTGAAGCTTTCTTT. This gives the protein CASSTTAGATEAFF.